This entry describes one TCR beta chain. The junction and the germline gene differ at one end; a read error may be behind it. A modified ARM-PCR protocol with three rounds of nested PCR amplified TCRbeta. TCRdb independently ran MiXCR on the multiplex PCR reads; one entry per CDR3 protein. The sample carries 76,000 or so distinct CDR3 sequences, around 65% recorded once. The CDR3 runs to 15 residues. The sample comes from a study of tumor and adjacent non-tumor tissue in lung cancer. The wider study: Stage I to III disease affected 10 men and roughly five women aged roughly 31 to 76.

No cell sorting was done before RNA was extracted from the tissue. The sequenced sample consisted of lung tumor tissue. The V call is TRBV12-3 or TRBV12-4, the J call TRBJ2-1, with 7 positions matching TRBD2. This receptor was taken from a woman between 65 and 79 years old with non-small cell lung cancer. The CDR3 reads CVSSPGLGVYNVQFF. The CDR3, as DNA: TGTGTCAGCAGTCCAGGACTAGGCGTCTACAATGTGCAGTTCTTC.